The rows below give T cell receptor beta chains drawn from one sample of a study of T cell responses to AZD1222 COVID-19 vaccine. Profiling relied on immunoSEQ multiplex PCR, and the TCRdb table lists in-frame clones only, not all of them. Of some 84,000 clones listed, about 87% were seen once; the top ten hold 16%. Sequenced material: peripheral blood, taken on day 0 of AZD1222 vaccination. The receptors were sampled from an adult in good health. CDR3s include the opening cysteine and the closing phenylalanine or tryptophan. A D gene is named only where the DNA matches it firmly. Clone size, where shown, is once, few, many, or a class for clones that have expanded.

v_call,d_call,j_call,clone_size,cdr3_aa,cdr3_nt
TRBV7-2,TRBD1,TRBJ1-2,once,CASSARRQGSYYGYTF,TGTGCCAGCAGCGCCCGAAGACAGGGAAGTTACTATGGCTACACCTTC
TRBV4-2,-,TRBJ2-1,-,CASSQVPGYEQFF,TGTGCCAGCAGCCAAGTTCCGGGGTATGAGCAGTTCTTC
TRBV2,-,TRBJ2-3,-,CASRGRPGPDTQYF,TGTGCCAGCAGAGGGAGGCCGGGACCAGATACGCAGTATTTT
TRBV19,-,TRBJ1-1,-,CASSMWGVREAFF,TGTGCCAGTAGTATGTGGGGGGTACGTGAAGCTTTCTTT
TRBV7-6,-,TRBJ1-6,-,CASSLADSSYNSPLHF,TGTGCCAGCAGCTTAGCGGACAGCTCCTATAATTCACCCCTCCACTTT
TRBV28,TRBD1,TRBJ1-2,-,CASSSSGTDYGYTF,TGTGCCAGCAGTTCATCCGGGACAGACTATGGCTACACCTTC
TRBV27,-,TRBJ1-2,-,CASSLGGGLGYTF,TGTGCCAGCAGTTTAGGAGGCGGGTTAGGCTACACCTTC
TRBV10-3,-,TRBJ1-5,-,CAISEPLRGVNGNQPQHF,TGTGCCATCAGTGAGCCCTTAAGGGGAGTTAACGGCAATCAGCCCCAGCATTTT
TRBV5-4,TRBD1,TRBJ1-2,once,CASRPQGVDGYTF,TGTGCCAGCAGACCGCAGGGGGTAGATGGCTACACCTTC
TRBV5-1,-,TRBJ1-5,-,CASSFTRGNQPQHF,TGCGCCAGCAGCTTTACCCGGGGCAATCAGCCCCAGCATTTT
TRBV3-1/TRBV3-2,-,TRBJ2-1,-,CASSQQRGEQFF,TGTGCCAGCAGCCAACAGAGGGGGGAGCAGTTCTTC
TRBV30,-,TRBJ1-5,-,CAWSAGNQPQHF,TGTGCCTGGAGTGCAGGGAATCAGCCCCAGCATTTT
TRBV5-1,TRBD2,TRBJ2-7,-,CASSFGGSSIEQYF,TGCGCCAGCAGCTTTGGCGGGAGCTCGATCGAGCAGTACTTC
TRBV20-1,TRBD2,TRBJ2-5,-,CSASGLAEETQYF,TGCAGTGCTAGTGGGCTAGCGGAAGAGACCCAGTACTTC
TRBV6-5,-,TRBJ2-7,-,CASRQSPHFLHF,TGTGCCAGCAGACAATCCCCCCATTTCTTGCACTTC
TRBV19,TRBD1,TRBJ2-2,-,CAINDRERTGELFF,TGTGCCATTAACGACAGGGAACGCACCGGGGAGCTGTTTTTT
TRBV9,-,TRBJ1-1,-,CASSVGAENTEAFF,TGTGCCAGCAGCGTAGGGGCAGAGAACACTGAAGCTTTCTTT
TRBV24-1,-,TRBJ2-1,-,CATSDWGYNEQFF,TGTGCCACCAGTGATTGGGGTTACAATGAGCAGTTCTTC
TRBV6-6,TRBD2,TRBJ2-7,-,CASRAGLVGPYEQYF,TGTGCCAGCAGAGCGGGACTAGTAGGCCCCTACGAGCAGTACTTC
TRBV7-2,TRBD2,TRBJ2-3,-,CASSPRGRGLTDTQYF,TGTGCCAGCAGCCCCCGGGGGAGGGGACTCACAGATACGCAGTATTTT
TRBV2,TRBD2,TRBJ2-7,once,CASSEFAGGQSEQYF,TGTGCCAGCAGTGAGTTCGCGGGAGGTCAAAGCGAGCAGTACTTC
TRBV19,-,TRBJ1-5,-,CASSKNLDSIRSQPQHF,TGTGCCAGTAGCAAAAATTTGGACAGTATTAGGAGTCAGCCCCAGCATTTT
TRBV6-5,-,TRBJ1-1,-,CASSFSVLNTEAFF,TGTGCCAGCAGTTTCAGCGTTTTGAACACTGAAGCTTTCTTT
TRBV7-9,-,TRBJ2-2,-,CASEVLPGELFF,TGTGCCAGCGAGGTTTTGCCCGGGGAGCTGTTTTTT
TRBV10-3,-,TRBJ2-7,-,CAMSGTDSYEQYF,TGTGCCATGTCAGGGACCGACTCCTACGAGCAGTACTTC
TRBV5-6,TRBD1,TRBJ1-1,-,CASSWGTGNGRNTEAFF,TGTGCCAGCAGCTGGGGGACAGGGAATGGGAGGAACACTGAAGCTTTCTTT
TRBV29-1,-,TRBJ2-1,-,CSVESPGGVYNEQFF,TGCAGCGTTGAGTCCCCTGGGGGCGTGTACAATGAGCAGTTCTTC
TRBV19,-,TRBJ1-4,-,CASSYREEVEKLFF,TGTGCCAGTAGTTACAGGGAGGAGGTTGAAAAACTGTTTTTT
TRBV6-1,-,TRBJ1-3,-,CASSEFYGALSGNTIYF,TGTGCCAGCAGTGAATTCTATGGGGCCCTCTCTGGAAACACCATATATTTT
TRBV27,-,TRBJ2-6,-,CTSSSGTSSGANVLTF,TGTACCAGCAGTTCGGGCACAAGCTCTGGGGCCAACGTCCTGACTTTC
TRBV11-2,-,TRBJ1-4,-,CASSPMDLGEEKLFF,TGTGCCAGCAGCCCGATGGACTTGGGTGAGGAAAAACTGTTTTTT
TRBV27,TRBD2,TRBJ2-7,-,CASSLRLAGGSEQYF,TGTGCCAGCAGTCTACGGCTAGCGGGAGGAAGCGAGCAGTACTTC
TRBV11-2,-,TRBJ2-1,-,CASSLDRVNEQFF,TGTGCCAGCAGCTTAGATCGCGTCAATGAGCAGTTCTTC
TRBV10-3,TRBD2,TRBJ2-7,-,CAIRSGLAYEQYF,TGTGCCATCAGATCCGGACTAGCCTACGAGCAGTACTTC
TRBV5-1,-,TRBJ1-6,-,CASSLRAEGGNSPLHF,TGCGCCAGCAGCTTGAGGGCAGAGGGAGGTAATTCACCCCTCCACTTT
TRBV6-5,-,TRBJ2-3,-,CASSTVNGRTDTQYF,TGTGCCAGCAGTACCGTTAATGGGCGCACAGATACGCAGTATTTT
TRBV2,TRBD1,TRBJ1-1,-,CASSEARTGGTEAFF,TGTGCCAGCAGTGAAGCTCGGACAGGGGGCACTGAAGCTTTCTTT
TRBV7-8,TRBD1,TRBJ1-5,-,CASSWDRDNQPQHF,TGTGCCAGCAGCTGGGACAGGGACAATCAGCCCCAGCATTTT